The source of this TCR beta chain is a study of vaccination effects on CD4 cells after COVID-19. ViraFEST used viral peptide pools to expand antigen-specific CD4+ T cells before sequencing. Following an approximately eleven-day culture, CD4+ T cells were purified. Vaccination of participants consisted of two doses of either the BNT162b2 or mRNA-1273 vaccine. Wells containing two million PBMC each were cultured with 10 IU/ml IL-2 and 8.5 to 10 ug/ml peptides. Concerning this clone itself: Its target is unknown.

Data came from immunoSEQ multiplex PCR; TCRdb stores just in-frame clones and leaves some out. This sample has about 31,000 clones, with approximately 68% found just once. From germline, CDR1 is PRHDT and CDR2 FYEKMQ (reference sequence). The CDR3 totals 17 residues. V lost 0 bases and J lost 0, with 9 bases in between. The chain links TRBV13 to TRBJ2-6; D ambiguous. The sequence came from a human donor who received a COVID-19 vaccine. This specimen consisted of CD4+ T cells from PBMCs cultured with SARS-CoV-2 spike peptides, obtained after COVID-19 vaccination. CDR3 sequence reads: CASSLGGGSSGANVLTF. CDR3 DNA: TGTGCCAGCAGCTTAGGGGGTGGGTCCTCTGGGGCCAACGTCCTGACTTTC.